The clone carrying this T cell receptor (beta chain) was counted a few times. What it recognizes is unknown. PCR amplification relied on 60 Vbeta primers (plus 13 Jbeta primers). Some clones are missing from TCRdb's copy, which holds only in-frame ones; the method was immunoSEQ multiplex PCR. The sample has under 200,000 clones, around 80% seen once. This entry comes from a study of cytomegalovirus exposure and HLA in healthy donors. General study findings and limits: A later analysis linked a missense DCLRE1C variant to TCR beta V- and J-gene trimming. Earlier analysis yielded a pattern in which most TCR beta V segments were productive about 90% or about 30% of the time. Cytomegalovirus-associated status was assigned to more than 150 TCR beta chains.

This receptor was obtained from a woman in her fifties or sixties in good health and CMV-seronegative. Sequencing was carried out using PBMCs.

CDR3 coding DNA: TGTGCCAGCAGTTCCCCGGGACTGGCCGAGTTCTTC. As protein: CASSSPGLAEFF. The rearrangement joins TRBV28 to TRBJ2-1; D perhaps matches TRBD2 (6 bases). Germline CDR1 and CDR2: MDHEN and SYDVKM. V dropped 4 bases and J dropped 14 bases, with 15 bases sitting between them. This CDR3 region has 12 residues.